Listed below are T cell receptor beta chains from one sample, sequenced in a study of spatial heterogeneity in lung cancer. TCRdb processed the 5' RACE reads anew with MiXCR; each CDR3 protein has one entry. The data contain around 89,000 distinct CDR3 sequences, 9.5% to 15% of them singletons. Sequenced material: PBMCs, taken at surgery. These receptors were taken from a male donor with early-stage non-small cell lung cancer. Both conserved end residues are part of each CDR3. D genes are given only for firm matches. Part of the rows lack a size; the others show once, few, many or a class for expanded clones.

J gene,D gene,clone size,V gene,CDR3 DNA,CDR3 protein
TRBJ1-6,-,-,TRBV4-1,TGCGCCAGCAGCCAAGATTTAGGGGGGAGCTCCTATAATTCACCCCTCCATTTT,CASSQDLGGSSYNSPLHF
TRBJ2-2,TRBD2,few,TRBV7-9,TGTGCCAGCAGCCCACTAGCGGGAGCTACCGGGGAGCTGTTTTTT,CASSPLAGATGELFF
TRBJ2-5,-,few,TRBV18,TGTGCCAGCTCACTCGGGATCCAAGAGACCCAGTACTTC,CASSLGIQETQYF
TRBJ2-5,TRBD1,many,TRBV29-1,TGCAGCGTTGATCCGGCAGGGGGCCCAGAGACCCAGTACTTC,CSVDPAGGPETQYF
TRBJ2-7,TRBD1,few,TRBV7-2,TGTGCCAGCAGCTTAGTAGGACAGGGGGCGGGCGAGCAGTACTTC,CASSLVGQGAGEQYF
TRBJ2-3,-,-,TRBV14,TGTGCCAGCAGCCAAGTTTTCAGGGGCGATACGCAGTATTTT,CASSQVFRGDTQYF
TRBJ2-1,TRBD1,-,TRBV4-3,TGCGCCAGCAGCCCAGTGGGACAGGGGTCGAATGAGCAGTTCTTC,CASSPVGQGSNEQFF
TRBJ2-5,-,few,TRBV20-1,TGCAGTGCTAGAGATCCGGGGTGGGAGACCCAGTACTTC,CSARDPGWETQYF
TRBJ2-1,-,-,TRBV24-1,TGTGCCACCTTGTCGCGAGGGAGTAATGAGCAGTTCTTC,CATLSRGSNEQFF
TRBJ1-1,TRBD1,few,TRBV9,TGTGCCAGCAGCCCTAGTGGGGACAGGAACACTGAAGCTTTCTTT,CASSPSGDRNTEAFF
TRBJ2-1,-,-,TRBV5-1,TGCGCCAGCAGCTTGTTTTCGGCTCCCTACAATGAGCAGTTCTTC,CASSLFSAPYNEQFF
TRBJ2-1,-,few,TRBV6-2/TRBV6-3,TGTGCCAGCGGGTACAGTTCGCTCTACAATGAGCAGTTCTTC,CASGYSSLYNEQFF
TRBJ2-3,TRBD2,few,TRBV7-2,TGTGCCAGCAGCTTAGCGGGAGGGATTGCAGATACGCAGTATTTT,CASSLAGGIADTQYF
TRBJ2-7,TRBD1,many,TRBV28,TGTGCCAGCAGTGCGTTACAGGGGCTGGATCCCTACGAGCAGTACTTC,CASSALQGLDPYEQYF
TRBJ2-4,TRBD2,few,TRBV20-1,TGCAGTGCCCCCACACTCAAACTAGCGGGAAGGAACATTCAGTACTTC,CSAPTLKLAGRNIQYF
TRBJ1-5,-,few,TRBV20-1,TGCAGTGCTAGTAACAGGGCCCCAAATGGCCAGCCCCAGCATTTT,CSASNRAPNGQPQHF
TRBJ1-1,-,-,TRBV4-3,TGCGCCAGCAGCCAACCTACAGTTAACACTGAAGCTTTCTTT,CASSQPTVNTEAFF
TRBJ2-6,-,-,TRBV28,TGTGCCAGCAGTTTTTCCAGGGTCTCTGGGGCCAACGTCCTGACTTTC,CASSFSRVSGANVLTF
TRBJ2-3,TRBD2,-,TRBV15,TGTGCCACCAGCAGACTCCCCGGGAGGGGGGGCTTAGATACGCAGTATTTT,CATSRLPGRGGLDTQYF
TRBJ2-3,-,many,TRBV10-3,TGTGCCATCAGTGAGGGGGATACGCAGTATTTT,CAISEGDTQYF
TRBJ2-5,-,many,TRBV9,TGTGCCAGCAGCGTAGCTCAAGGGGAGACCCAGTACTTC,CASSVAQGETQYF
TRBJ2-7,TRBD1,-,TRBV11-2,TGTGCCAGCAGCGAACAGCCAGGGGGCCCCTACGAGCAGTACTTC,CASSEQPGGPYEQYF
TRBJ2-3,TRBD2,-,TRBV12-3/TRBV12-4,TGTGCCAGCAGCGTAGCGGGAGTTACAGATACGCAGTATTTT,CASSVAGVTDTQYF
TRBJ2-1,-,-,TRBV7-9,TGTGCCAGCAGCTTAGAGGGGGATGAGCAGTTCTTC,CASSLEGDEQFF
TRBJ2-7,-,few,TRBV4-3,TGCGCCAGCAGCCAAGGAGCAGCTGCCTACGAGCAGTACTTC,CASSQGAAAYEQYF
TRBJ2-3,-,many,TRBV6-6,TGTGCCAGCGGCGCCTACACAGATACGCAGTATTTT,CASGAYTDTQYF
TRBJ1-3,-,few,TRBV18,TGTGCCAGCTCACCATTAACTGGCGGGACATCTGGAAACACCATATATTTT,CASSPLTGGTSGNTIYF
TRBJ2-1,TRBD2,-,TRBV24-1,TGTGCCACCAGTGATGGGCAGACTAGCGGGAGGGCCTACAATGAGCAGTTCTTC,CATSDGQTSGRAYNEQFF
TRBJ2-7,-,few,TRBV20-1,TGCAGTGCTACAGAAGCCGCGGGGAATTACGAGCAGTACTTC,CSATEAAGNYEQYF
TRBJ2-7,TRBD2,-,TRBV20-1,TGCAGTGCTAGATCGGGTTTCGCGGGGGGCTACGAGCAGTACTTC,CSARSGFAGGYEQYF